This paragraph covers one T cell receptor (beta chain) sequence. This clonotype was recorded many times. Its antigen is not yet known. No base qualities exist here, and no much larger clone lies one base off it. Genomic DNA served as template for TCR beta VDJ combination and CDR3 sequence profiling. TCR repertoire sequencing was run on an Illumina HiSeq 2000. In the source study's methods: Repertoires were assessed using TRBV/TRBJ rearrangement plots, CDR3 size and DJ length profiles, and Simpson's diversity index. The immunodominant clone was defined as the most abundant DNA sequence in deep sequencing data. CDR3 amino acid sequences were screened for sharing across subjects and compared with published repertoires and the VDJdb database. TCRdb redid the processing of the public reads, applying fastp at Q25 and MiXCR, and retained in-frame beta chains. Rows are combined by CDR3 protein, so each entry shows the most common genes and DNA. TCRdb, not the authors, supplied the V and J calls. The sample data list 200,000 to 250,000 distinct CDR3 sequences, and about 37% of these were observed just once. The ten largest clones take up 1% to 1.3% of the sample.

This specimen comes from a study of CD8+CD57+ T cells in acquired aplastic anemia (dated by TCRdb to 2017 to 2018). In terms of the full investigation: DNA extracted from sorted CD4+ and CD8+ cells had a mean of about 3.2 ug, with a range of 0.2 to 27.4 ug. Healthy donor samples averaged approximately 10 million reads for CD4+ and 11 million to 14 million for CD8+ cells.

The CDR3 contains 17 residues, cysteine and phenylalanine counted. The only DNA kept is the CDR3, 51 bases in frame from the first base. The CDR1 and CDR2 encoded by the germline V gene are SGHAT and FQNNGV. Here V drops 4 bases and J drops 5 bases, and the junction holds 15 bases not matched to any gene. General findings and caveats noted by the study authors: CD8+ Simpson's diversity did not differ significantly between patients and healthy controls (P=0.060). Twenty-nine CD8+ CDR3 sequences were found in both patients and controls but appeared to be highly expressed in patients and within the immunodominant clones of the patients.

In this study, sorted CD4+ and CD8+ T cells from the blood of healthy subjects and of severe aplastic anemia patients had their TCR repertoires deep-sequenced. Ficoll-Paque density gradient centrifugation was used to isolate peripheral blood mononuclear cells. Before DNA extraction, CD4+ and CD8+ T cells were sorted by FACS or by magnetic beads. The source is a human donor in good health, serving as a control. Sequenced: sorted CD4+, CD8+, or CD8+CD57+ T cells (not recorded which) from PBMCs. The V and J genes are TRBV11-2 and TRBJ1-2; TRBD1 aligns with 8 central bases. CDR3 region: CASSSHQDRARKYGYTF. Here is the DNA: TGTGCCAGCAGCTCCCACCAGGACAGGGCTCGAAAGTATGGCTACACCTTC.